This entry describes one T cell receptor beta chain. The germline CDR1 and CDR2 sequences are MGHDK and SYGVNS. V was trimmed by 5 bases and J by 8 bases, leaving 16 bases between them. The CDR3 spans 15 residues. As processed by the authors: It was from reference gene primer amplification that nucleated cell counts were estimated. Sequencing was performed with immunoSEQ multiplex PCR; in TCRdb, only in-frame clones are kept and a portion is missing. V, J and clone size were drawn from that table, and D and trimming were deduced from the DNA. This table has 30,000 to 40,000 clones, about 80% appearing once. This specimen belongs to a study of blood T cell repertoires in COVID-19. Study summary: PBMCs, B-cell-depleted T cells, or T cells provided the cDNA or gDNA that made up the material.

The receptor was derived from a man aged 80 or over with acute or convalescent COVID-19. The chain carries TRBV25-1 and TRBJ1-6, with unresolved D. The sample taken for sequencing was peripheral blood. The CDR3 sequence: CASSPTRQVDSPLHF. Here the CDR3 DNA reads TGTGCCAGCAGTCCAACCCGGCAGGTGGATTCACCCCTCCACTTT.